Here is one T cell receptor (beta chain) with its context. Its antigen is currently unknown. The sample comes from a study of shared clonotypes between healthy human individuals. Study in general: Donors consisted of a couple of women and a few men between 18 and 49. Every donor yielded three CD4 naive, three CD4 memory, two CD8 naive and one CD8 memory plate. Study-wide points: Expectations were that clonotype sharing among donors would be affected by sequencing depth.

TCRdb's table, derived via immunoSEQ multiplex PCR, lists solely in-frame clones and lacks some. The data contain about 820,000 clones, around 92% of them singletons. CD8 cells classed as naive were CD45RO-negative and positively selected for CCR7, excluding terminally differentiated effector memory CD45RA+ cells. CDR3 size: 14 residues. CDR1 and CDR2 from the germline V gene are SGHVS and FNYEAQ. The trim removed 1 base at V and 5 bases at J, leaving 3 bases unmatched. Sequenced material: naive CD8+ T cells sorted from blood. This clonotype was obtained from a young man in good health. The chain couples TRBV7-6 to TRBJ2-7; TRBD2 agrees at 9 bases. CDR3 nucleotide sequence: TGTGCCAGCAGCTTAGGGGGCGGGGGGGACGAGCAGTACTTC. Its protein is CASSLGGGGDEQYF. The full variable domain, its missing parts supplied by reference TRBV7-6 and TRBJ2-7, is GAGVSQSPRYKVTKRGQDVALRCDPISGHVSLYWYRQALGQGPEFLTYFNYEAQQDKSGLPNDRFSAERPEGSISTLTIQRTEQRDSAMYRCASSLGGGGDEQYFGPGTRLTVT.